This TCR beta chain was documented in a study of blood T cell repertoires in COVID-19. Study-level information: Researchers got acute and convalescent COVID-19 samples from the United States, Italy and Spain. PBMCs, B-cell-depleted T cells, or T cells provided the cDNA or gDNA that made up the material.

Under the authors' procedure: For nucleated cells, counts were estimated from reference gene primer amplification. TCRdb's copy holds only in-frame clones and misses some; the assay was immunoSEQ multiplex PCR. D and trimming come from the DNA, and the V and J calls and clone size come from that table. The table shows around 45,000 clones, with less than 70% occurring only once. V gave up 2 bases and J gave up 1 base, with 11 bases separating them. CDR1 SEHNR and CDR2 FQNEAQ come from the germline V gene (reference sequence). This CDR3 region has 16 residues. This clone came up a few times. Source material: peripheral blood. The receptor was isolated from a man at least 80 years old with acute or convalescent COVID-19. The J gene is TRBJ2-2, the V gene TRBV7-9; D remains unclear. CDR3 amino acids: CASSLNSAGNTGELFF. CDR3 DNA sequence: TGTGCCAGCAGCTTAAATTCGGCAGGGAACACCGGGGAGCTGTTTTTT.